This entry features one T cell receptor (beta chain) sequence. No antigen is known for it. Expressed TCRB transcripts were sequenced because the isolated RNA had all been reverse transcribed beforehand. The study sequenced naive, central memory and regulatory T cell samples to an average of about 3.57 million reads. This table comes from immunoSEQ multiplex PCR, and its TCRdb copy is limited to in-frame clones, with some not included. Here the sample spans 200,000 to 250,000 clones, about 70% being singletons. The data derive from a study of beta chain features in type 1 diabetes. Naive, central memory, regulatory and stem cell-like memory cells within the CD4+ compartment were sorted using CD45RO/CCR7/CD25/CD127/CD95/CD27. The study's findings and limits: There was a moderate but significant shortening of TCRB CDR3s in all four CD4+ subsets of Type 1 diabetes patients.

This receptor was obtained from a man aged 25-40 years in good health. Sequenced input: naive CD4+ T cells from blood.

CDR3: CASSPRPSLAGVLNEQFF. The CDR3 DNA reads TGTGCCAGCAGCCCGCGCCCCTCTCTAGCGGGGGTCCTTAATGAGCAGTTCTTC. This chain connects TRBV7-2 to TRBJ2-1, with 10 bases matching TRBD2. Germline CDR1 reads SGHTA; CDR2 reads FQGNSA. The CDR3 is made up of 18 amino acids. The V segment lost 5 bases and the J segment 7 bases; nucleotides outside the gene matches: 17.